Ten or more counts support the clone carrying this T cell receptor beta chain. TCRdb re-called the PCR reads through MiXCR. In the table there are about 69,000 clones, approximately 15% of which are singletons. The data were taken from a study of metastatic and nonmetastatic thyroid tumors. The CDR3 contains 14 residues. CDR1 and CDR2 (germline): MNHNS, SASEGT. V gave up 11 bases and J gave up 0 bases, with 15 bases separating them. Treatment of any kind had been given to no patient before thyroid surgery. Sample: blood. The chain is built from TRBV6-1 and TRBJ2-3; possibly TRBD2 for D (5 bases). This clonotype was obtained from a male donor with papillary thyroid cancer or a benign thyroid nodule (not recorded which). Some clones in this sample may be carry-over from other donors' samples. Here the CDR3 DNA reads TGTGCCCTTTGGTTGCAGCGGAGCACAGATACGCAGTATTTT. Translating gives CALWLQRSTDTQYF.